The entry below describes one T cell receptor beta chain. As yet, its antigen is unknown. The repertoire was sequenced with immunoSEQ multiplex PCR; TCRdb's copy has only in-frame clones and lacks some. The sample has under 150,000 clones, 90% to 95% seen once; the top ten hold roughly 5%. This entry belongs to a study of T cell responses to AZD1222 COVID-19 vaccine. Overall study findings and caveats: Sampling that yielded the repertoires occurred only after the peak T cell response. Baseline serology detected seropositivity in only 5 to 7 AZD1222 recipients. Unmutated variant regions are reportedly targeted by nearly half of spike-specific TCRs.

Sequences were derived from peripheral blood, sampled on day 0 of AZD1222 vaccination. The sequence was collected from an adult in good health.

The DNA of the CDR3 is TGTGCCAGTAGTATGGCAGGGGATTTTTACGAGCAGTACTTC. Translating it yields CASSMAGDFYEQYF. V usage is TRBV19 and J usage is TRBJ2-7, with D perhaps TRBD1 (6 bases). The CDR3 is made up of 14 amino acids. V shed 3 bases and J shed 4 bases, with 13 bases lying between them. Germline assignment: CDR1 LNHDA and CDR2 SQIVND (reference sequence).